This T cell receptor beta chain stems from a study of blood T cell repertoires in COVID-19. Overall study: The United States, Italy and Spain provided the acute and convalescent COVID-19 samples.

In the original workflow: For nucleated cells, counts were estimated from reference gene primer amplification. Only in-frame clones appear in the TCRdb table, and some are missing; sequencing was by immunoSEQ multiplex PCR. That table is the source of V, J and clone size, and D and trimming were worked out from the DNA. The sample yields fewer than 50,000 clones, roughly 86% seen once. The CDR3 contains 15 residues. V was shortened by 0 bases and J by 9 bases, with 15 bases between the two germline ends. Per the germline V gene, CDR1 is LGHDT and CDR2 is YNNKEL (reference sequence). The table lists this clone with a few counts.

Sequencing was done on a sample of peripheral blood. V gene TRBV3-1 (or the pseudogene TRBV3-2) combines with J gene TRBJ1-5; maybe TRBD1 (6 bases). The TCR comes from a human donor in a cohort sampled during active COVID-19. The CDR3 sequence: CASSQDQPGHGPQHF. CDR3 coding DNA: TGTGCCAGCAGCCAAGATCAACCGGGACATGGGCCCCAGCATTTT.